This TCR beta chain was sequenced for a study of human T cells and chemical hapten exposure. The time point here: pre-sensitization, week 0. Specified treatment: therapeutic diphenylcyclopropenone sensitization with weekly scalp DPC. This clonotype was observed many times. V was pared by 7 bases and J by 0 bases, with 1 base between. The germline CDR1 and CDR2 sequences are SGHTA and FQGNSA. The CDR3 sequence is 11 residues long. In TCRdb, the RACE reads were re-called with MiXCR into one record per CDR3 protein. This table holds tens of thousands of distinct CDR3 sequences, roughly 12% found once. The sequencing here drew on whole blood, taken in connection with sensitization to the hapten diphenylcyclopropenone (DPC). This rearrangement joins TRBV7-2 to TRBJ2-4; D is uncertain. This TCR was recovered from a woman aged 30 to 39 with alopecia areata. Some clones in this sample may be carry-over from other donors' samples. The DNA of the CDR3 is TGTGCCAGCAAAGCCAAAAACATTCAGTACTTC. Translation gives CASKAKNIQYF. The full variable domain, its missing parts supplied by reference TRBV7-2 and TRBJ2-4, is GAGVSQSPSNKVTEKGKDVELRCDPISGHTALYWYRQSLGQGLEFLIYFQGNSAPDKSGLPSDRFSAERTGGSVSTLTIQRTQQEDSAVYLCASKAKNIQYFGAGTRLSVL.